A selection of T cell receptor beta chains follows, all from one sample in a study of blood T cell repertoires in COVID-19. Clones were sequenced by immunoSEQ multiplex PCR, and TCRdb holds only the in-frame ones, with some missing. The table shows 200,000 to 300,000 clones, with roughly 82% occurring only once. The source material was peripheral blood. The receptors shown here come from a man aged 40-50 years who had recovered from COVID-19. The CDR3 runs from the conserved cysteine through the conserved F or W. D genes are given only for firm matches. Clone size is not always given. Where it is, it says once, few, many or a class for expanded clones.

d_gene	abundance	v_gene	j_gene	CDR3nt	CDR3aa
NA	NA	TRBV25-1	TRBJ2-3	TGTGCCAGCAGTGAATGGTCACATAGCACAGATACGCAGTATTTT	CASSEWSHSTDTQYF
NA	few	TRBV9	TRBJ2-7	TGTGCCAGCAGCGTAGTCGCAGGGTTGGTGTACGAGCAGTACTTC	CASSVVAGLVYEQYF
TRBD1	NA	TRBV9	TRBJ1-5	TGTGCCAGCAGCGTCACAGGGGCGCCCAATCAGCCCCAGCATTTT	CASSVTGAPNQPQHF
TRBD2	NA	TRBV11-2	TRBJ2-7	TGTGCCAGCAGCTTAGATCAGCTAGCGGGAGTATCCGAGCAGTACTTC	CASSLDQLAGVSEQYF
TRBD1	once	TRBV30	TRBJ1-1	TGTGCCTGGGACAGGGGGCGGTCTGAAGCTTTCTTT	CAWDRGRSEAFF
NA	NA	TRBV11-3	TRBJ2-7	TGTGCCAGCAGCTCTCCCCGGGGGTACGAGCAGTACTTC	CASSSPRGYEQYF
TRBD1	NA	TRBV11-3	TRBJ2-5	TGTGCCAGCAGCCCGGGGACAGTACAAGAGACCCAGTACTTC	CASSPGTVQETQYF
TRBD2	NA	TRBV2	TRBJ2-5	TGTGCCAGCAGTGAATCGGGAGGGTACCAAGAGACCCAGTACTTC	CASSESGGYQETQYF
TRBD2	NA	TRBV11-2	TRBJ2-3	TGTGCCAGCAGCCCCCGGGAACAAACTAGCGGAAGCACAGATACGCAGTATTTT	CASSPREQTSGSTDTQYF
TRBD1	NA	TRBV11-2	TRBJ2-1	TGTGCCAGCAGCCCCAGGGGACAGGGGGCTCAGAGCTCCTACAATGAGCAGTTCTTC	CASSPRGQGAQSSYNEQFF
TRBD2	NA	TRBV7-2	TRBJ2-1	TGTGCCAGCAGCTTAACACTAGCGGGACCCACTGAGCAGTTCTTC	CASSLTLAGPTEQFF
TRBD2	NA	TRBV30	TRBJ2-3	TGTGCCTGGAGTGTTGGGGGGGGAGATACGCAGTATTTT	CAWSVGGGDTQYF
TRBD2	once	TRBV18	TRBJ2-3	TGTGCCAGCTCACCAAGCGGGGCTAGCGGGGGGGCCGATACGCAGTATTTT	CASSPSGASGGADTQYF
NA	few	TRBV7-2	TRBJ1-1	TGTGCCAGCACCCAGGGGCAGGGAACTTTCTTT	CASTQGQGTFF
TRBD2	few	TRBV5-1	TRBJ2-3	TGCGCCAGCAGCAGGCTAGCGGGAGGGGGAAACACAGATACGCAGTATTTT	CASSRLAGGGNTDTQYF
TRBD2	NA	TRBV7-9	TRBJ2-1	TGTGCCAGCAGCTTGTCTAGCGGCATATACAATGAGCAGTTCTTC	CASSLSSGIYNEQFF
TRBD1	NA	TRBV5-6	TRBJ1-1	TGTGCCAGCAGAACAGGGGCCGGGGCCACTGAAGCTTTCTTT	CASRTGAGATEAFF
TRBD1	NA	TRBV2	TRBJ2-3	TGTGCCAGCGGACAGGGGAATTTAGATACGCAGTATTTT	CASGQGNLDTQYF
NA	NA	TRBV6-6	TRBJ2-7	TGTGCCAGCAGCCTACCCAATGACTACGAGCAGTACTTC	CASSLPNDYEQYF
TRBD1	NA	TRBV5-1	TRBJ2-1	TGCGCCAGCATGCCCGGGACAGGGAATAACCATGAGCAGTTCTTC	CASMPGTGNNHEQFF
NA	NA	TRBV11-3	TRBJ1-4	TGTGCCAGCCGTCGCGGGGGGTCTAATGAAAAACTGTTTTTT	CASRRGGSNEKLFF
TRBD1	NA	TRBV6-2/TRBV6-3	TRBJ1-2	TGTGCCAGCAGATACCGGGACAGGGTTTACTATGGCTACACCTTC	CASRYRDRVYYGYTF
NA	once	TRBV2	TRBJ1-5	TGTGCCAGCAGTGTGACCGGGATCGAAGCAAATCAGCCCCAGCATTTT	CASSVTGIEANQPQHF
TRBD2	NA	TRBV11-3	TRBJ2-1	TGTGCCAGCAGCCTAACTAGCGGGAGGGGCCCGTCCTACAATGAGCAGTTCTTC	CASSLTSGRGPSYNEQFF
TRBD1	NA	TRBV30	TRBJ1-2	TGTGCCTGGAGGACAGGGGACGGCTACACCTTC	CAWRTGDGYTF
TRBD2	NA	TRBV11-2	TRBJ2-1	TGTGCCAGCAGCTCCCGTGGACCTAGCGGCAATGAGCAGTTCTTC	CASSSRGPSGNEQFF
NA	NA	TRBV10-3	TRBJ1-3	TGTGCCATCAGTGAGTCGTTATCCGAGGCTGGAAACACCATATATTTT	CAISESLSEAGNTIYF
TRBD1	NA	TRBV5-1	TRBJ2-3	TGCGCCAGCGGCTCACAGGGGGCTTACACAGATACGCAGTATTTT	CASGSQGAYTDTQYF
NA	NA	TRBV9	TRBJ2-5	TGTGCCAGCAGCGTAGTTGGGGACAATAAACAGACCCAGTACTTC	CASSVVGDNKQTQYF
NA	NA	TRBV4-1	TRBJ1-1	TGCGCCAGCAGCCAAGATGGCTTGAGGAAAGTGAACACTGAAGCTTTCTTT	CASSQDGLRKVNTEAFF
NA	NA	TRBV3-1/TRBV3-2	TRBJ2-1	TGTGCCAGCAGCCAAGATTGGGGCAGCTACAATGAGCAGTTCTTC	CASSQDWGSYNEQFF
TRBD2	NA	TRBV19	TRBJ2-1	TGTGCCAGTAGTGTGACCGGGACTAAATACAATGAGCAGTTCTTC	CASSVTGTKYNEQFF
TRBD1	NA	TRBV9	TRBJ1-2	TGTGCCAGCAGCGAATTACCGGGACAGGGGTTCCCTAACTATGGCTACACCTTC	CASSELPGQGFPNYGYTF
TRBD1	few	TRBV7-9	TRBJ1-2	TGTGCCAGCAGCCGGGACAGTAACTATGGCTACACCTTC	CASSRDSNYGYTF
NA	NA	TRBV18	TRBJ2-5	TGTGCCAGCTCACGTGGCGGGGGCGGAGAGACCCAGTACTTC	CASSRGGGGETQYF
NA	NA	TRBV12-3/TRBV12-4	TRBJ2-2	TGTGCCAGCAGAACGAGGGCTTGGGGGGAGCTGTTTTTT	CASRTRAWGELFF
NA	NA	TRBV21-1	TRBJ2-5	TGTGCCAGCAGCAAAGTTTGTTTCGGGACAGTACAAGAGACCCAGTACTTC	CASSKVCFGTVQETQYF
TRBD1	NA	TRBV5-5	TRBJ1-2	TGTGCCAGCAGCGGAGGGACAGGGGCTAACTATGGCTACACCTTC	CASSGGTGANYGYTF
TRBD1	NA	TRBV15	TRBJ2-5	TGTGCCACCAGCAGAGACCGGGGGACAGGGGATGTGACCCAGTACTTC	CATSRDRGTGDVTQYF
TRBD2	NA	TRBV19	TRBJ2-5	TGTGCCAGTAGATCTTCGGGGGAGGGGACCCAGTACTTC	CASRSSGEGTQYF
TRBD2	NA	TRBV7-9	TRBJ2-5	TGTGCCAGCAGCCAAGGACTAGCTGAGACCCAGTACTTC	CASSQGLAETQYF
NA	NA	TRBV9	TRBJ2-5	TGTGCCAGCAGCGTAGGCGTCAGGCAAGAGACCCAGTACTTC	CASSVGVRQETQYF
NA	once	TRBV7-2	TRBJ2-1	TGTGCCAGCAGCTGGACGTTGGTGCAGGGAGGTGAGCAGTTCTTC	CASSWTLVQGGEQFF
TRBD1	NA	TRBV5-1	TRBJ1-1	TGCGCCAGCAGCTTCCAGGGACAGGGGGACACTGAAGCTTTCTTT	CASSFQGQGDTEAFF
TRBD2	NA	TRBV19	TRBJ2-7	TGTGCCAGTAGTCCGGGGGGGGTCACCGCGCAGTACTTC	CASSPGGVTAQYF
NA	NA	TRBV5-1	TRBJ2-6	TGCGCCAGCAGACAGATCTCTGGGGCCAACGTCCTGACTTTC	CASRQISGANVLTF
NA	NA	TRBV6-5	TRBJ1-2	TGTGCCAGCAGTTATGGCAGGAACTATGGCTACACCTTC	CASSYGRNYGYTF
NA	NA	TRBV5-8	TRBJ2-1	TGTGCCAGCAGCTTGGGACAGATCGGTGAGCAGTTCTTC	CASSLGQIGEQFF
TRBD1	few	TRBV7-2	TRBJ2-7	TGTGCCAGCAGCTTAGTAACAGGGGACGTCGAGCAGTACTTC	CASSLVTGDVEQYF
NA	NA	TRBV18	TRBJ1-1	TGTGCCAGCTCACCTGAGGAGCGGGTAGCCAACACTGAAGCTTTCTTT	CASSPEERVANTEAFF
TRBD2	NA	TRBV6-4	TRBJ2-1	TGTGCCAGCAGTACTGGGACTAGCGGGGAGCAGTTCTTC	CASSTGTSGEQFF
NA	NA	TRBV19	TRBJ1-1	TGTGCCAGTAGTCCAGGACGGGAGAACACTGAAGCTTTCTTT	CASSPGRENTEAFF
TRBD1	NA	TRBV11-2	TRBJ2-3	TGTGCCAGCAGCTTAGGGACAGGGGTTAGTCAGTATTTT	CASSLGTGVSQYF
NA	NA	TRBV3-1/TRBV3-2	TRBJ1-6	TGTGCCAGCAGCCCAACCCAGGCTGCACCCCTCCACTTT	CASSPTQAAPLHF
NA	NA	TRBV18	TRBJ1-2	TGTGCCAGCTCACCCTCCCGGGACACCAACTATGGCTACACCTTC	CASSPSRDTNYGYTF